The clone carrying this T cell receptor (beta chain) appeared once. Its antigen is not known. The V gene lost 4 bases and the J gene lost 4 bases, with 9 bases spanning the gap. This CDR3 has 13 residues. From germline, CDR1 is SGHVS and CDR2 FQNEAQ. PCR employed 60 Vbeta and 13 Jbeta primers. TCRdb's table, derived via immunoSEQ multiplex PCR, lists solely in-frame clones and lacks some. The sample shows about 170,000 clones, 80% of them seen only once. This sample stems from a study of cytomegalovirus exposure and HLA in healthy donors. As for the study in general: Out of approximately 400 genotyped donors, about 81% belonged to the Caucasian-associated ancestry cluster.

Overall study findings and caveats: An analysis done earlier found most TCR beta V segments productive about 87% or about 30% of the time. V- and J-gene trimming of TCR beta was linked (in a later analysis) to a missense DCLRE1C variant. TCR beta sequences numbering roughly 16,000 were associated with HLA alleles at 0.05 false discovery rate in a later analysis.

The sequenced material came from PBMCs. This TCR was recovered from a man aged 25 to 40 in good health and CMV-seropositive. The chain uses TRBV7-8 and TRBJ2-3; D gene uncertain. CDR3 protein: CASSYRGPDTQYF. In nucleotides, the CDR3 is TGTGCCAGCAGCTACCGCGGTCCAGATACGCAGTATTTT.